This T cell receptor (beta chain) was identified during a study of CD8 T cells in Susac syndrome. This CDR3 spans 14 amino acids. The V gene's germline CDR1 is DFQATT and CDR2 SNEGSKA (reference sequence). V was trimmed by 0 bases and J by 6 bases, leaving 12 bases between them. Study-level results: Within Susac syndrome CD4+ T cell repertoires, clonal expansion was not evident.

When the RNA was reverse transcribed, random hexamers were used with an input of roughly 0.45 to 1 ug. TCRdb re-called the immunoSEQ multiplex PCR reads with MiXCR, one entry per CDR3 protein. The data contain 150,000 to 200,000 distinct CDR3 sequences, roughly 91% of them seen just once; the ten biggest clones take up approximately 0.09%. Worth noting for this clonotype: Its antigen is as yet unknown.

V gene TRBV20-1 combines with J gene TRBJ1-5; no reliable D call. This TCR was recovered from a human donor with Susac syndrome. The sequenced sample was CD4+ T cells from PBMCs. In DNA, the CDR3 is TGCAGTGCTAGAGACGCCAGGAGTAGTCAGCCCCAGCATTTT. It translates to CSARDARSSQPQHF.